This T cell receptor beta chain was obtained from a study of T-cell reconstitution after alpha-beta-depleted transplantation in children. Study outcomes and limitations: By one year post-transplant, T-cell counts and diversity largely arose from T cells that were newly produced.

A remark on this clonotype: Its target is not known.

Construction of the TCRbeta library involved unique molecular identifiers. TCRdb re-called the PCR reads with MiXCR, one entry per CDR3 protein. The table records 250,000 to 400,000 distinct CDR3 sequences, more than 20% of them present only once. V was pared by 0 bases and J by 4 bases, with 5 bases of the junction left unmatched. The CDR3 is 15 residues long. The germline V gene encodes CDR1 SEHNR and CDR2 FQNEAQ (reference sequence). The chain is built from TRBV7-9 and TRBJ2-7, with TRBD2 matching over 8 bases. The source was PBMCs, mostly from graft donor cells, collected 180 days after TCRalphabeta/CD19-depleted stem cell transplant. The sequence was obtained from a male patient younger than 18 who had a stem cell transplant for acute lymphoblastic leukemia, so the T cells may come from the graft donor. The CDR3 sequence: CASSLAQSGSYEQYF. CDR3 nucleotide sequence: TGTGCCAGCAGCTTAGCCCAGAGCGGGAGTTACGAGCAGTACTTC.